This TCR beta chain was sequenced for a study of T cell responses to AZD1222 COVID-19 vaccine. CDR1 and CDR2 from the germline V gene are LNHDA and SQIVND (reference sequence). This CDR3 spans 16 amino acids. Trimming took off 3 bases at V and 0 bases at J, with 12 bases between the two ends. Note on this clone: Its antigen is not known.

The data were produced by immunoSEQ multiplex PCR, yet TCRdb's version contains in-frame clones alone and is incomplete. The table lists 53,000 or so clones, approximately 89% of them singletons. Study-level results: Spike-wide coverage was observed for vaccine-associated CD4 TCRs, with dominant responses at 160-218 and 743-854. Donors were largely white British and mainly female; clonal diversity was possibly underestimated. Spike-specific TCRs gained breadth and depth after people received two AZD1222 doses.

The sequences come from peripheral blood, collected on day 0 of MenACWY control vaccination. The clonotype comes from an adult in good health. The chain joins TRBV19 to TRBJ2-1; TRBD2 is a possible D gene (5 bases). CDR3 protein: CASSMRGQSSYNEQFF. For the CDR3, the DNA is TGTGCCAGTAGTATGAGAGGGCAGAGCTCCTACAATGAGCAGTTCTTC.